The 12 T cell receptor beta chains reported below all come from one sample, sequenced in a study of T-cell reconstitution after alpha-beta-depleted transplantation in children. For TCRbeta, the library was prepared with unique molecular identifiers. TCRdb redid the calling of the PCR reads with MiXCR, one entry per CDR3 protein. Of approximately 430,000 distinct CDR3 sequences listed, under 20% are singletons. The sequencing used PBMCs, mostly from graft donor cells, collected 360 days after TCRalphabeta/CD19-depleted stem cell transplant. These receptors were collected from a boy younger than two who had a stem cell transplant for Wiskott-Aldrich syndrome, so the T cells may come from the graft donor.

This clonotype was seen a few times. The rearrangement links TRBV7-2 to TRBJ2-3, with 8 bases identical to TRBD2. Germline V gives CDR1 SGHTA, CDR2 FQGNSA. CDR3 length: 15 amino acids. Germline trimming cut 2 bases from V and 6 bases from J; bases unmatched to any gene: 7. Here the CDR3 DNA reads TGTGCCAGCAGCTTACAACGGGGGGGCCAGGATACGCAGTATTTT. Translation: CASSLQRGGQDTQYF.

This chain joins TRBV24-1 and TRBJ2-2, with 11 bases that match TRBD2. This CDR3 region has 15 residues. Germline lookup yields CDR1 KGHDR and CDR2 SFDVKD. With V trimmed by 3 bases and J by 6 bases, 2 bases remained unmatched. The CDR3 bases are TGTGCCACCAGTGATGTTAGCGGGAGGGCCGGGGAGCTGTTTTTT. Translated: CATSDVSGRAGELFF.

The rearrangement uses TRBV5-1 and TRBJ2-5; the D gene is possibly TRBD2 (5 bases). The CDR3 is made up of 12 amino acids. Trimming removed 7 bases at V and 4 bases at J, with 11 bases between. In germline, CDR1 is SGHRS, CDR2 YFSETQ. Written as DNA, the CDR3 is TGCGCCAGCTCCGGGATTGCAGAGACCCAGTACTTC. Encoded protein: CASSGIAETQYF.

This clonotype has a handful of counts. V gene TRBV20-1 combines with J gene TRBJ2-3; 12 nucleotides match TRBD2. V trimming: 5 bases; J trimming: 0 bases; junction bases outside the gene matches: 6. From germline, CDR1 is DFQATT and CDR2 SNEGSKA (reference sequence). This CDR3 is built from 16 residues. The CDR3 sequence is CSASAGTSGSTDTQYF. The CDR3 region has the DNA TGCAGTGCTTCCGCAGGGACTAGCGGGAGCACAGATACGCAGTATTTT.

This clonotype was seen a handful of times. This chain joins TRBV5-6 and TRBJ2-1; possibly TRBD1 for D (6 bases). The CDR3 consists of 14 residues. Trimming removed 2 bases from V and 5 bases from J, with 11 bases in between. Per the germline V gene, CDR1 is SGHDT and CDR2 is YYEEEE. DNA of the CDR3: TGTGCCAGCAGCTTTATCAGGACAGACAATGAGCAGTTCTTC. The encoded protein is CASSFIRTDNEQFF.

The chain carries TRBV5-1 and TRBJ2-7; 7 nucleotides agree with TRBD1. The V gene's germline CDR1 is SGHRS and CDR2 YFSETQ. With V trimmed by 3 bases and J by 3 bases, 12 bases remained unmatched. The CDR3 loop spans 16 amino acids. CDR3 sequence reads: CASSWMKTGSDYEQYF. Written as DNA, the CDR3 is TGCGCCAGCAGCTGGATGAAGACAGGGAGTGACTACGAGCAGTACTTC.

This clonotype was seen ten or more times. The V call is TRBV7-9, the J call TRBJ1-1; weak D call: TRBD1 (6 bases). Between the trimmed V and J ends, which lost 5 bases and 1 base, there was a span of 11 bases. Per germline, CDR1 SEHNR and CDR2 FQNEAQ (reference sequence). This CDR3 has 14 amino acids. CDR3 DNA sequence: TGTGCCAGCAGCCCCATGACAGGGAACACTGAAGCTTTCTTT. Its protein product is CASSPMTGNTEAFF.

The V gene is TRBV7-8, the J gene TRBJ2-5; the D is unclear. With 7 bases removed from V and 0 bases from J, the gap between germline ends came to 12 bases. Germline values: CDR1 SGHVS, CDR2 FQNEAQ. The CDR3 has 14 amino acids. For the CDR3, the DNA is TGTGCCAGCACCCAGGTCACAAACCAAGAGACCCAGTACTTC. Protein product: CASTQVTNQETQYF.

V and J are TRBV7-9 and TRBJ1-2, with D tentatively TRBD1 (6 bases). Between the trimmed V and J ends, which lost 1 base and 6 bases, there was a span of 12 bases. The CDR3 contains 14 residues. Germline CDR1 reads SEHNR; CDR2 reads FQNEAQ (reference sequence). CDR3 in amino acids: CASSLVAGTNGYTF. CDR3 nucleotides: TGTGCCAGCAGCTTAGTAGCAGGGACAAATGGCTACACCTTC.

This clonotype was seen a handful of times. The chain is built from TRBV5-5 and TRBJ2-7; D is ambiguous. Germline V CDR1 and CDR2: SGHKS, YYEKEE (reference sequence). Deletions cut 1 base from V and 3 bases from J, with 11 bases between. The CDR3 runs to 14 residues. CDR3 in amino acids: CASSLLWTRYEQYF. Here the CDR3 DNA reads TGTGCCAGCAGCTTGCTCTGGACCCGCTACGAGCAGTACTTC.

This clonotype was counted between two and nine times. V usage is TRBV5-1 and J usage is TRBJ2-2, with a possible D match to TRBD1 (6 bases). V lost 4 bases to trimming and J lost 3 bases, with 13 bases between them. CDR1 is SGHRS and CDR2 is YFSETQ in the germline V gene. This CDR3 region has 15 residues. The DNA for the CDR3 is TGCGCCAGCAGCACCAACAGGGTGGACACCGGGGAGCTGTTTTTT. Protein product: CASSTNRVDTGELFF.

This clonotype was seen only a few times. This rearrangement joins TRBV2 to TRBJ1-5; D is uncertain. This CDR3 has 14 amino acids. V lost 2 bases to trimming and J lost 11 bases, with 16 bases between them. Germline V gene sequence: CDR1 SNHLY, CDR2 FYNNEI. This chain's CDR3 is CASSETAPQRAQHF. Written as DNA, the CDR3 is TGTGCCAGCAGTGAAACGGCACCCCAAAGGGCCCAGCATTTT.